This T cell receptor beta chain was observed in a study of T cell responses to AZD1222 COVID-19 vaccine. The CDR3 has 14 residues. Germline V CDR1 and CDR2: MNHEY, SVGAGI. V was shortened by 5 bases and J by 0 bases, with 10 bases between the two germline ends. The assay was immunoSEQ multiplex PCR, and TCRdb's table has in-frame clones only and misses some. The table has approximately 150,000 clones, 70% to 90% seen once. The receptor was derived from an adult in good health. This sequence joins TRBV6-5 and TRBJ1-2; perhaps TRBD1 as D (5 bases). The material sequenced was peripheral blood, taken on day 0 of AZD1222 vaccination. The DNA of the CDR3 is TGTGCCAGCAGTCGGGACGGCTCTAACTATGGCTACACCTTC. It encodes CASSRDGSNYGYTF.